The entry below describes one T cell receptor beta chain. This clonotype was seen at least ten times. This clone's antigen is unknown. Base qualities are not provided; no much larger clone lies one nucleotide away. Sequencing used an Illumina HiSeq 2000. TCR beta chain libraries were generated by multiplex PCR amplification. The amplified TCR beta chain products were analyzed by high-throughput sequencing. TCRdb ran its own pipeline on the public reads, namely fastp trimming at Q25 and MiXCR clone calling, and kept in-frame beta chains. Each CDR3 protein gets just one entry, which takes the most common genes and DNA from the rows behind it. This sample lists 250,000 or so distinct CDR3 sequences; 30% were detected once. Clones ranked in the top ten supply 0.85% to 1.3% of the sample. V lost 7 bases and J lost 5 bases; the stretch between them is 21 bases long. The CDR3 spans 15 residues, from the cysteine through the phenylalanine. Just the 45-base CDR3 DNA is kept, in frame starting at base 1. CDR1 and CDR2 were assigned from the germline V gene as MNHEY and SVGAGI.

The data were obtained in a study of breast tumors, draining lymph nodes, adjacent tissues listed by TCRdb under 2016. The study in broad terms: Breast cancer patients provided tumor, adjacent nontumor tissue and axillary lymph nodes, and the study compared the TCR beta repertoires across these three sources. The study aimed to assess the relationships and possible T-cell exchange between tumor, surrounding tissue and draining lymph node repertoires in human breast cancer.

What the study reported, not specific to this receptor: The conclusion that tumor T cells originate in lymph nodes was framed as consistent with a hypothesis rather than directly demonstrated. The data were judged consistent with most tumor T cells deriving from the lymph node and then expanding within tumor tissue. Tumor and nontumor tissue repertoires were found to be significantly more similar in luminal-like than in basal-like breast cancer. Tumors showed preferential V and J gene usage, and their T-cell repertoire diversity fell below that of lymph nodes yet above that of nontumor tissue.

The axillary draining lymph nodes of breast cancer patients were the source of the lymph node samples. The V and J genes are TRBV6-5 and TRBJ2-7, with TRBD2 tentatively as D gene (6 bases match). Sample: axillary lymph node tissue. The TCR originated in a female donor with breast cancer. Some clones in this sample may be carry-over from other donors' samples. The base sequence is TGTGCCAGCACGGAAACTGGAGGGCCTCAGGACGAGCAGTACTTC. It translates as CASTETGGPQDEQYF.